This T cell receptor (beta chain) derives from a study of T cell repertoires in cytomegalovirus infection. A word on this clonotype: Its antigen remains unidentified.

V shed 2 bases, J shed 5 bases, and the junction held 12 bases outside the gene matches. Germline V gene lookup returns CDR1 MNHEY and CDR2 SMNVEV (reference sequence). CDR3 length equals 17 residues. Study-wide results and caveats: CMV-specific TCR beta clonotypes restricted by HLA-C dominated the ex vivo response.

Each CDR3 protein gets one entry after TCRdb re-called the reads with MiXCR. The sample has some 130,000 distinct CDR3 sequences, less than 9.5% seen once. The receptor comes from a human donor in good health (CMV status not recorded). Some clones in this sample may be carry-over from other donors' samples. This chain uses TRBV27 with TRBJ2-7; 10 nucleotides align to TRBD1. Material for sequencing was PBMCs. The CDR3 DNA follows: TGTGCCAGCAGTTTAAAAGGGACAGGGGTAGGGAGGAACGAGCAGTACTTC. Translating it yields CASSLKGTGVGRNEQYF.